The rows below give T cell receptor beta chains drawn from one sample of a study of T cell changes during pregnancy in multiple sclerosis. The data were produced by immunoSEQ multiplex PCR, yet TCRdb's version contains in-frame clones alone and is incomplete. The sample contains some 110,000 clones, 75% to 95% of which appear only once. The sample in question was peripheral blood, obtained before pregnancy. These receptors came from a female donor with multiple sclerosis, enrolled in a pregnancy study. Each CDR3 is given with its conserved first and last residue. D genes are given only for firm matches. For some rows the clone size is stated as once, few or many, or as a class when expanded; others skip it.

clone_size	d_call	v_call	j_call	cdr3_aa	cdr3_nt
NA	TRBD1	TRBV7-2	TRBJ2-5	CASSIRGRGETQYF	TGTGCCAGCAGCATCAGGGGGCGCGGGGAGACCCAGTACTTC
NA	TRBD1	TRBV18	TRBJ1-6	CASSRGDRDNSPLHF	TGTGCCAGCTCACGCGGGGACAGGGATAATTCACCCCTCCACTTT
NA	NA	TRBV5-4	TRBJ1-2	CASSRNRAPGYTF	TGTGCCAGCAGCCGGAACAGGGCTCCAGGCTACACCTTC
NA	NA	TRBV7-6	TRBJ1-2	CASSPGRAGNYGYTF	TGTGCCAGCAGCCCCGGGAGGGCAGGGAACTATGGCTACACCTTC
NA	NA	TRBV7-6	TRBJ2-7	CASGRTTSAGEQYF	TGTGCCAGCGGAAGGACAACCTCGGCCGGGGAGCAGTACTTC
NA	TRBD1	TRBV7-2	TRBJ2-4	CASSQQGARNIQYF	TGTGCCAGCAGCCAGCAGGGGGCGCGGAACATTCAGTACTTC
NA	NA	TRBV6-6	TRBJ1-3	CASTSRGEGGNTIYF	TGTGCCAGCACCAGCAGGGGCGAGGGAGGAAACACCATATATTTT
NA	TRBD1	TRBV6-6	TRBJ1-2	CASSYSTGGNYGYTF	TGTGCCAGCAGTTACTCCACAGGGGGGAACTATGGCTACACCTTC
few	NA	TRBV19	TRBJ1-2	CASSIAATPGGYTF	TGTGCCAGTAGTATAGCGGCCACCCCGGGGGGCTACACCTTC
NA	NA	TRBV13	TRBJ2-6	CASSLKISSGANVLTF	TGTGCCAGCAGCTTAAAAATCTCCTCTGGGGCCAACGTCCTGACTTTC
NA	TRBD1	TRBV5-6	TRBJ1-1	CASSWGDSLHTEAFF	TGTGCCAGCAGCTGGGGGGACAGTCTGCACACTGAAGCTTTCTTT
NA	TRBD2	TRBV5-4	TRBJ2-3	CASSLGGTSAVVGTQYF	TGTGCCAGCAGCTTGGGGGGGACTAGCGCCGTTGTTGGTACGCAGTATTTT
NA	TRBD1	TRBV19	TRBJ2-7	CASQGQGSYEQYF	TGTGCCTCCCAGGGACAGGGAAGTTACGAGCAGTACTTC
NA	TRBD1	TRBV9	TRBJ2-1	CASSREGQGMNEQFF	TGTGCCAGCAGCCGAGAGGGACAGGGAATGAATGAGCAGTTCTTC
NA	NA	TRBV5-6	TRBJ2-7	CASSSGGRGRWYEQYF	TGTGCCAGCAGCTCGGGGGGTCGGGGGCGCTGGTACGAGCAGTACTTC
NA	TRBD1	TRBV14	TRBJ1-1	CASSQRQGPNTEAFF	TGTGCCAGCAGCCAAAGACAGGGACCGAACACTGAAGCTTTCTTT
NA	NA	TRBV7-8	TRBJ1-6	CASSLGQHSSYNSPLHF	TGTGCCAGCAGCTTAGGACAGCATAGCTCCTATAATTCACCCCTCCACTTT
NA	NA	TRBV5-1	TRBJ1-1	CASSLAAVSTEAFF	TGTGCCAGCAGCTTGGCTGCAGTATCAACTGAAGCTTTCTTT
once	TRBD2	TRBV10-3	TRBJ2-1	CAISESMAGGARNEQFF	TGTGCCATCAGTGAGTCGATGGCGGGAGGGGCTCGTAATGAGCAGTTCTTC
NA	TRBD2	TRBV7-3	TRBJ2-2	CASSLRGGLAVNTGELFF	TGTGCCAGCAGCTTAAGGGGGGGACTAGCGGTGAACACCGGGGAGCTGTTTTTT
once	TRBD2	TRBV29-1	TRBJ2-5	CSVPGLATQETQYF	TGCAGCGTTCCGGGACTAGCGACCCAAGAGACCCAGTACTTC
once	NA	TRBV7-2	TRBJ2-3	CASSPGHAADTQYF	TGTGCCAGCAGCCCAGGTCACGCCGCAGATACGCAGTATTTT